This T cell receptor beta chain was profiled in a study of cytomegalovirus exposure and HLA in healthy donors. The wider study: As released early, the data held 70 million to 100 million unique TCRs from HLA-typed donors.

Regarding this clone: Its specificity is unknown.

Germline V gene lookup returns CDR1 SGHNT and CDR2 YYREEE (reference sequence). The CDR3 covers 16 residues. With 4 bases removed from V and 2 bases from J, the gap between germline ends came to 17 bases. Overall study findings and caveats: Donors were assumed by presence/absence analyses to have roughly uniform sequencing depth. The later analysis indicated that the majority of CMV-associated TCR beta chains appeared HLA-restricted. Researchers reportedly found TCR beta sequences accurately predicted most subjects' HLA-A and HLA-B alleles.

The study ran its PCR with 60 Vbeta and 13 Jbeta primers. Sequenced by immunoSEQ multiplex PCR; TCRdb stores in-frame clones only, minus some. The sample includes approximately 300,000 clones, approximately 84% of them seen just once. The TCR comes from a woman in her forties in good health and CMV-seropositive. Sequencing was performed on PBMCs. The chain employs TRBV5-4 and TRBJ2-3; D not certain. The CDR3 region is CASSLKKSGLTDTQYF. As DNA, the CDR3 is TGTGCCAGCAGCCTAAAGAAGTCAGGCCTCACAGATACGCAGTATTTT.